The clone carrying this TCR beta chain showed up just a few times. The antigen remains undetermined. The data stem from a study of PD-1 blockade in classical Hodgkin lymphoma. The study's findings and limits: It was reported that newly diagnosed patients had less baseline TCR diversity than healthy donors.

The germline CDR1 and CDR2 sequences are SGHDT and YYEEEE. After removal of 5 bases from V and 4 bases from J, the junction contained 8 bases not matched to a gene. The CDR3 length is 15 residues. With no exception, relapse followed autologous stem cell transplantation in all patients, and brentuximab vedotin exposure varied. TCRdb's copy holds only in-frame clones and misses some; the assay was immunoSEQ multiplex PCR. The sample records about 46,000 clones, 73% being singletons. The gene calls are TRBV5-6 and TRBJ2-1; 8 bases are shared with TRBD2. This sample comprised peripheral blood mononuclear cells (PBMCs), obtained at baseline. The sequence derives from a human donor with classical Hodgkin lymphoma. This CDR3 is CASSTPGGGYNEQFF. The CDR3 DNA reads as TGTGCCAGCAGTACCCCGGGAGGGGGGTACAATGAGCAGTTCTTC.